The 7 T cell receptor beta chains reported below all come from one sample, sequenced in a study of regulatory and conventional T cells in RAG deficiency. Data came from immunoSEQ multiplex PCR; TCRdb stores just in-frame clones and leaves some out. This table holds tens of thousands of clones, around nine tenths found once. Blood CD4+ CD25-high CD127-low regulatory T cells supplied the genomic DNA template. In addition, the sample was reused for a study of regulatory T cells. In that study: The primer mix had 52 TRBV and 13 TRBJ primers.

Sequenced sample: Tregs sorted from blood. The receptors were sampled from a human donor in good health.

The rearrangement links TRBV7-2 to TRBJ1-3; D uncertain. The CDR3 totals 13 residues. With 2 bases removed from V and 4 bases from J, the gap between germline ends came to 6 bases. Germline lookup yields CDR1 SGHTA and CDR2 FQGNSA. The CDR3 region is CASSLTVGNTIYF. The CDR3 nucleotides are TGTGCCAGCAGCTTAACAGTGGGAAACACCATATATTTT.

The chain combines TRBV5-4 with TRBJ1-1; D is unresolved. In germline, CDR1 is SGHNT, CDR2 YYREEE (reference sequence). The CDR3 length is 13 residues. V shed 4 bases and J shed 5 bases, with 12 bases lying between them. For the CDR3, the DNA is TGTGCCAGCAGCGTTGGACCGACTACTGAAGCTTTCTTT. Protein sequence: CASSVGPTTEAFF. Full variable domain (rest looked up from reference TRBV5-4 and TRBJ1-1): ETGVTQSPTHLIKTRGQQVTLRCSSQSGHNTVSWYQQALGQGPQFIFQYYREEENGRGNFPPRFSGLQFPNYSSELNVNALELDDSALYLCASSVGPTTEAFFGQGTRLTVV.

V usage is TRBV5-5 and J usage is TRBJ1-5, with TRBD1 as a possible D gene (6 bases). The germline CDR1 and CDR2 sequences are SGHKS and YYEKEE (reference sequence). This CDR3 is built from 15 residues. V lost 4 bases and J 2 bases, leaving 13 bases between the germline ends. The CDR3 sequence is CASSEQGLRNQPQHF. The CDR3 DNA is TGTGCCAGCAGCGAACAGGGTTTACGCAATCAGCCCCAGCATTTT. Drawing the rest from reference TRBV5-5 and TRBJ1-5, the complete variable domain is DAGVTQSPTHLIKTRGQQVTLRCSPISGHKSVSWYQQVLGQGPQFIFQYYEKEERGRGNFPDRFSARQFPNYSSELNVNALLLGDSALYLCASSEQGLRNQPQHFGDGTRLSIL.

This clone was seen more than once but under ten times. This rearrangement joins TRBV10-3 to TRBJ1-1; 7 nucleotides match TRBD1. The V and J ends lost 10 bases and 1 base, in that order; junction bases with no gene match: 21. From germline, CDR1 is ENHRY and CDR2 SYGVKD. The CDR3 contains 18 residues. The CDR3 nucleotides are TGTGCCACCAAACCGGGACAGCCCCCTATTCAAGGGAACACTGAAGCTTTCTTT. It codes for CATKPGQPPIQGNTEAFF.

The genes are TRBV7-9 and TRBJ1-2, with D maybe TRBD1 (5 bases). Trimming pared 4 bases from V and 3 bases from J, leaving 15 bases between. CDR1 and CDR2 from the germline V gene are SEHNR and FQNEAQ (reference sequence). The CDR3 has 15 residues. CDR3 loop: CASSSQTAKDYGYTF. The CDR3 DNA reads TGTGCCAGCAGCTCCCAGACAGCTAAGGACTATGGCTACACCTTC.

This clone occurred a few times. The chain carries TRBV5-1 and TRBJ2-2, with 7 bases fitting TRBD2. The CDR3 is 17 amino acids. J gave up 4 bases and V 0 bases, and 9 bases lay outside the gene matches. Germline-derived CDR1 and CDR2 are SGHRS and YFSETQ. The CDR3 DNA sequence: TGCGCCAGCAGCTTGGAAGCGGGGTTTCCGCTCACCGGGGAGCTGTTTTTT. It yields the protein CASSLEAGFPLTGELFF. Complete variable domain (other parts from reference TRBV5-1 and TRBJ2-2): KAGVTQTPRYLIKTRGQQVTLSCSPISGHRSVSWYQQTPGQGLQFLFEYFSETQRNKGNFPGRFSGRQFSNSRSEMNVSTLELGDSALYLCASSLEAGFPLTGELFFGEGSRLTVL.

The CDR3, as DNA: TGTGCCAGCGGCAACGGCGATACGCAGTATTTT. Amino acid sequence: CASGNGDTQYF. J is TRBJ2-3 and V is TRBV11-2; D is unresolved. The CDR3 loop spans 11 amino acids. The germline V and J ends were trimmed by 8 bases and 6 bases, with 9 bases remaining between them. Germline V gene sequence: CDR1 SGHAT, CDR2 FQNNGV. The full variable domain, with the rest looked up from reference TRBV11-2 and TRBJ2-3, is EAGVAQSPRYKIIEKRQSVAFWCNPISGHATLYWYQQILGQGPKLLIQFQNNGVVDDSQLPKDRFSAERLKGVDSTLKIQPAKLEDSAVYLCASGNGDTQYFGPGTRLTVL.